This T cell receptor beta chain was sequenced in a study of blood T cell repertoires in COVID-19 (TCRdb year 2020). For context, the study as a whole: Samples covering the acute and convalescent phases of COVID-19 were provided by collaborators in the United States, Italy and Spain. The samples were drawn from two sources: the first 160 participants of the ongoing ImmuneRACE study, and approximately 1,300 subjects contributed by 6 global collaborators. A de-identified subject ID, COVID-19 status, age in years and sex were almost always included in the sample metadata. Where available, HLA class I and class II types were taken from metadata supplied by the sample provider and were not determined by assay-based typing. The repertoires were made available in a free public database intended to serve as a resource for research on the immune response to SARS-CoV-2. The material from the prospective study consisted of cDNA or gDNA derived from T cells, B-cell-depleted T cells, or PBMCs. Deeply sampled blood TCRbeta repertoires from subjects exposed to, actively infected with, or recovered from COVID-19 were included in the dataset.

TCRbeta CDR3 regions were amplified from genomic DNA using the immunoSEQ Assay, a bias-controlled multiplex PCR. As for the original processing: Nucleated cell counts per sample were estimated from amplification of reference gene primers within the assay. To quantify the absolute abundance of each unique TCRbeta CDR3 rearrangement, sequence reads were collapsed and filtered. For each sample, productive Simpson clonality was calculated as the square root of Simpson's diversity index across productive rearrangements. TCRdb provides this immuneACCESS table in a form limited to in-frame rearrangements. Some clones are lacking; in checked studies, under half of them reflect an unresolved V gene, and why the rest are absent is not known. Clone size and V and J calls were adopted from that table, with D and trimming inferred from the DNA. The sample profile shows around 100,000 clones; about 90% of them were found once. The ten largest clonotypes hold 7% to 9% of the sample.

Broad study findings and their caveats: Clinical and demographic metadata were provided uncurated, with the amount varying by source and participant.

The collaborating institutions used their own protocols to collect whole blood in K2EDTA tubes. Collaborator samples were shipped for TCRbeta analysis as frozen whole blood, isolated PBMCs, or DNA extracted from either sample type. The germline V gene (reference sequence) gives CDR1 as LNHDA and CDR2 as SQIVND. Reading from cysteine to phenylalanine, the CDR3 counts 14 amino acids. The sequence is cut down to CDR3 DNA, 42 bases in frame from base 1. V is cut by 7 bases and J by 2 bases, and the space between the germline ends is 12 bases. The count of this clone is one. The target of this receptor is not known. No much larger clone is present one base from it, and per-base qualities are unavailable.

This clonotype originated in a man aged 25-45 years in a cohort sampled during active COVID-19. The chain was built from TRBV19 and TRBJ1-5; a weak D assignment points to TRBD1 (6 bases agree). The sequenced material came from peripheral blood. The sequenced DNA is TGTGCCAGTACCTTCAGGGGCGGCAATCAGCCCCAGCATTTT. This is translated as CASTFRGGNQPQHF.